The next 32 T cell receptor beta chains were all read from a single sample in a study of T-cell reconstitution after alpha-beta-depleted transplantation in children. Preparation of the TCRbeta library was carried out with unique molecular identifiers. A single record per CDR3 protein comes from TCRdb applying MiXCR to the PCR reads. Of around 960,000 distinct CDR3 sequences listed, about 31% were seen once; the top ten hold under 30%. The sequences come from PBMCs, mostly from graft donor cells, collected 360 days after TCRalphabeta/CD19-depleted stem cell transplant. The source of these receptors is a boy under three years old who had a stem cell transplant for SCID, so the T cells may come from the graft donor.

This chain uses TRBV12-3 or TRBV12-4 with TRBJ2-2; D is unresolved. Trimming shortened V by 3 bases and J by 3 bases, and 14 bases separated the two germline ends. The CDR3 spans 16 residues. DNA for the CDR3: TGTGCCAGCAGTTTGGCTAGGATGAGCGACACCGGGGAGCTGTTTTTT. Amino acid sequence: CASSLARMSDTGELFF.

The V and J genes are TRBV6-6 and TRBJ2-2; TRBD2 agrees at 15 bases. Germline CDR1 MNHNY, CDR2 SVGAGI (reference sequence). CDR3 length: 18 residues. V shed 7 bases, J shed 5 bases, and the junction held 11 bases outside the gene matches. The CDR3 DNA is TGTGCCAGCAACCTCGGACTAGCGGGGGGGCGGCGGACCGGGGAGCTGTTTTTT. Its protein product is CASNLGLAGGRRTGELFF.

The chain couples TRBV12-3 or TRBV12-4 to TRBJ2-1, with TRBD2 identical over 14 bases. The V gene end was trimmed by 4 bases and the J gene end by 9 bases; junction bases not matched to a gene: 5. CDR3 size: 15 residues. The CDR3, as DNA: TGTGCCAGCAGTTCTTCTGGACTAGCGGGGGGTGAGCAGTTCTTC. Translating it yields CASSSSGLAGGEQFF.

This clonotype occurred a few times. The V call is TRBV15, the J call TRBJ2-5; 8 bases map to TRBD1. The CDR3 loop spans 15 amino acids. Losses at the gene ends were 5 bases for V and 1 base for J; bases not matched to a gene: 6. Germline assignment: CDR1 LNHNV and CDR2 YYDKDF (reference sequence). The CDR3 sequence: CATSWRDRLQETQYF. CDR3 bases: TGTGCCACCAGCTGGAGGGACAGGCTCCAAGAGACCCAGTACTTC.

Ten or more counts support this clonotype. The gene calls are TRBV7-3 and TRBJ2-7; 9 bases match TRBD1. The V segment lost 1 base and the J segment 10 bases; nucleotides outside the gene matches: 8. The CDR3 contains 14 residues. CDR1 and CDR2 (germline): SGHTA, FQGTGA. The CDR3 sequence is CASSLMGGQGRQYF. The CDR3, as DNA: TGTGCCAGCAGCTTAATGGGGGGACAGGGCCGACAGTACTTC.

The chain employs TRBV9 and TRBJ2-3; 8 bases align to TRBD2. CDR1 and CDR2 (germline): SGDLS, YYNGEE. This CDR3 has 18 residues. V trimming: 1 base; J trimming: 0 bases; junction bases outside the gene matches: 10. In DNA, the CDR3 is TGTGCCAGCAGCGTACGGGAACCTAGCGGGCGCAGCACAGATACGCAGTATTTT. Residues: CASSVREPSGRSTDTQYF.

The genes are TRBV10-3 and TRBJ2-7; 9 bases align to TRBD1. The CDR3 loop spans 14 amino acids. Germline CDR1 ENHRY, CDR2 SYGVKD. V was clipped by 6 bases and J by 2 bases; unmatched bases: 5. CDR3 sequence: CAIRGDRDPYEQYF. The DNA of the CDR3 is TGTGCCATCAGGGGGGACAGGGACCCCTACGAGCAGTACTTC.

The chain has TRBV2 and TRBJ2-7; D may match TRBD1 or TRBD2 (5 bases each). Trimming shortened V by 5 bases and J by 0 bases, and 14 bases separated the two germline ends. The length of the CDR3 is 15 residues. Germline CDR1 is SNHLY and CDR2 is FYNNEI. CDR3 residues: CASSFGWGSSYEQYF. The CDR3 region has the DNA TGTGCCAGCAGTTTCGGGTGGGGGAGCTCCTACGAGCAGTACTTC.

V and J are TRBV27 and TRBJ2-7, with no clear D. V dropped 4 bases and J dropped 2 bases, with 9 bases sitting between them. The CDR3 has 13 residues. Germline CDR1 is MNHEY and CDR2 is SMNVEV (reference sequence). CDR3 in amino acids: CASSWASTYEQYF. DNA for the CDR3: TGTGCCAGCAGTTGGGCCTCTACCTACGAGCAGTACTTC.

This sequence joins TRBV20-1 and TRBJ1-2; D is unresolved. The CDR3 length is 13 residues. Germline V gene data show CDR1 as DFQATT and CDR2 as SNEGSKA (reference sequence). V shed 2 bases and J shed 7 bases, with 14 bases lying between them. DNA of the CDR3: TGCAGTGCTAGATCCTCGGGGAAAGGTGGCTACACCTTC. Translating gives CSARSSGKGGYTF.

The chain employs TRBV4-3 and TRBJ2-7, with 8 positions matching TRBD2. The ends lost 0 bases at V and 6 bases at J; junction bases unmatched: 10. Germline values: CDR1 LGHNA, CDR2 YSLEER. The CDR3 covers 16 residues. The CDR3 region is CASSQEVAGKGGEQYF. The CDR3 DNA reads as TGCGCCAGCAGCCAAGAAGTAGCGGGGAAAGGGGGCGAGCAGTACTTC.

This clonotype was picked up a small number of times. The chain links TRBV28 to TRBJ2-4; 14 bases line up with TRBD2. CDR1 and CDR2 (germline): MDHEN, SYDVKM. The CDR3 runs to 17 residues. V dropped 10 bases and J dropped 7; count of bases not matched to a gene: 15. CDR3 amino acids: CATETSGGGRGFNIQYF. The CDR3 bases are TGTGCCACCGAGACTAGCGGGGGGGGCCGGGGTTTCAACATTCAGTACTTC.

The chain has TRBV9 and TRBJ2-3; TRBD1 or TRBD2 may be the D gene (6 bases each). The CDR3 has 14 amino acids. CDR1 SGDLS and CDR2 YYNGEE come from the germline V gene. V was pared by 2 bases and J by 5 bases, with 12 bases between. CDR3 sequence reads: CASSVRGAVDTQYF. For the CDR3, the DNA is TGTGCCAGCAGCGTTAGGGGGGCGGTAGATACGCAGTATTTT.

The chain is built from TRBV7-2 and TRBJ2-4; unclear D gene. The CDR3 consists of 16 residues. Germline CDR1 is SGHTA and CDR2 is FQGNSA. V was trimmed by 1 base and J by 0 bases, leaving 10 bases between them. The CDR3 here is CASSLGGSIAKNIQYF. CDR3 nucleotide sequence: TGTGCCAGCAGCTTAGGGGGTAGCATAGCCAAAAACATTCAGTACTTC.

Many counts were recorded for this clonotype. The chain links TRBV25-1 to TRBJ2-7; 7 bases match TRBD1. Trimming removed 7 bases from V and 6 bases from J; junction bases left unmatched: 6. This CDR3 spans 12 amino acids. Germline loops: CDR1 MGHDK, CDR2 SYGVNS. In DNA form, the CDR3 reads TGTGCCAGCACCGATACAGGGGTCGAGCAGTACTTC. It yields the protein CASTDTGVEQYF.

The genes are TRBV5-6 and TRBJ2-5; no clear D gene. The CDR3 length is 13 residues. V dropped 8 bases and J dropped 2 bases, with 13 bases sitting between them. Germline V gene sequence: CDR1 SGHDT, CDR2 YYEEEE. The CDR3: CASTRAAQETQYF. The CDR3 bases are TGTGCCAGTACCCGGGCCGCTCAAGAGACCCAGTACTTC.

The CDR3 region has the DNA TGTGCCAGCACCAGAGGGGAGCAGCCCCAGCATTTT. Translated, it gives CASTRGEQPQHF. The V call is TRBV6-1, the J call TRBJ1-5, with D possibly matching TRBD1 (5 bases). The length of the CDR3 is 12 residues. Trimming removed 7 bases from V and 7 bases from J, with 11 bases in between. The germline V gene encodes CDR1 MNHNS and CDR2 SASEGT.

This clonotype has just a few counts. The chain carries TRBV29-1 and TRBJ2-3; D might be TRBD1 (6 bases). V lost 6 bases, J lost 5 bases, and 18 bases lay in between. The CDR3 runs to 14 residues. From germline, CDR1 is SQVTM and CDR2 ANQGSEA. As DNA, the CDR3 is TGCAGCGTCGCTGGACAGTTTCGCCTAGATACGCAGTATTTT. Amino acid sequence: CSVAGQFRLDTQYF.

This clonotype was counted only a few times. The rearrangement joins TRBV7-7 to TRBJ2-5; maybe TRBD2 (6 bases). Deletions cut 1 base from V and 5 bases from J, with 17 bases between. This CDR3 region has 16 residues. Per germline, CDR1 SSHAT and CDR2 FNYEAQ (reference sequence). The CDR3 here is CASSLVPAGLGETQYF. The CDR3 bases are TGTGCCAGCAGCTTAGTCCCGGCGGGATTAGGGGAGACCCAGTACTTC.

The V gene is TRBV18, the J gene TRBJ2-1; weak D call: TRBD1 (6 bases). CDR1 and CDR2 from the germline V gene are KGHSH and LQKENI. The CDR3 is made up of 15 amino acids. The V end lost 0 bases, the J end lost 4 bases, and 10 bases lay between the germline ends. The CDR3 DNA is TGTGCCAGCTCACCACCCGGACAGAATTACAATGAGCAGTTCTTC. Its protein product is CASSPPGQNYNEQFF.

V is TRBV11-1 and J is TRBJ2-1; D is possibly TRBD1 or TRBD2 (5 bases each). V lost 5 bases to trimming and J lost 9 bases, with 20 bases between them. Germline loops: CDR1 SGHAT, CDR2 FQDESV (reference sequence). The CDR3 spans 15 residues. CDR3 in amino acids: CASSPDLRGISEQFF. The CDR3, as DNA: TGTGCCAGCAGCCCCGACCTGAGGGGTATTAGTGAGCAGTTCTTC.

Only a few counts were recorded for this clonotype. CDR3 loop: CSVGAPGEFADTQYF. CDR3 DNA: TGCAGCGTCGGGGCTCCGGGAGAGTTCGCAGATACGCAGTATTTT. The chain uses TRBV29-1 and TRBJ2-3, with D possibly being TRBD2 (6 bases). Trimming left V 6 bases short and J 4 bases short, with 20 bases between. Per the germline V gene, CDR1 is SQVTM and CDR2 is ANQGSEA. The CDR3 is made up of 15 amino acids.

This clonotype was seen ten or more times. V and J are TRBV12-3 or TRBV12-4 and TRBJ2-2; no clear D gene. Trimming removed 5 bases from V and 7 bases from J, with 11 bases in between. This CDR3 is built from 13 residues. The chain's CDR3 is CASSLTGNGELFF. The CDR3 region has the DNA TGTGCCAGCAGTCTGACGGGTAACGGGGAGCTGTTTTTT.

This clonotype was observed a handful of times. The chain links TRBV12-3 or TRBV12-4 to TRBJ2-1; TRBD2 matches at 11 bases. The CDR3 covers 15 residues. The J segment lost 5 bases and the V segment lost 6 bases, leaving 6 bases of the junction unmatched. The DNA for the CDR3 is TGTGCCAGCAGCAGGTCTAGCGGGGGGAACAATGAGCAGTTCTTC. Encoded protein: CASSRSSGGNNEQFF.

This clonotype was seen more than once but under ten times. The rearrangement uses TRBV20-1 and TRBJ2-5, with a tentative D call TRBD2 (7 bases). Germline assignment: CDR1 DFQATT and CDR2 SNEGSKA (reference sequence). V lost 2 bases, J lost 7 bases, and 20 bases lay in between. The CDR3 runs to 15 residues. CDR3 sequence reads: CSARPLGGGLGTQYF. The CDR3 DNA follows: TGCAGTGCTAGACCGCTGGGCGGGGGCCTGGGGACCCAGTACTTC.

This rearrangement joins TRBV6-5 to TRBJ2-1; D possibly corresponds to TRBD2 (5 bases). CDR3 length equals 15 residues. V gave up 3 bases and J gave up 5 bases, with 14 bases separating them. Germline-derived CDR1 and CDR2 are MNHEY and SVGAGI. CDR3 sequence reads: CASSYAGRFDNEQFF. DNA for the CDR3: TGTGCCAGCAGTTATGCGGGCAGGTTCGACAATGAGCAGTTCTTC.

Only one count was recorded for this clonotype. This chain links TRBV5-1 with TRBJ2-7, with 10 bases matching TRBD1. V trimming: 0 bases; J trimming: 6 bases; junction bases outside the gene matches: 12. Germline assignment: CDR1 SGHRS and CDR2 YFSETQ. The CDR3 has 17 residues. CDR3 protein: CASSLVPGDRGKGEQYF. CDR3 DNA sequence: TGCGCCAGCAGCTTGGTCCCAGGGGACAGGGGTAAGGGCGAGCAGTACTTC. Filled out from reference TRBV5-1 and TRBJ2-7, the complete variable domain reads KAGVTQTPRYLIKTRGQQVTLSCSPISGHRSVSWYQQTPGQGLQFLFEYFSETQRNKGNFPGRFSGRQFSNSRSEMNVSTLELGDSALYLCASSLVPGDRGKGEQYFGPGTRLTVT.

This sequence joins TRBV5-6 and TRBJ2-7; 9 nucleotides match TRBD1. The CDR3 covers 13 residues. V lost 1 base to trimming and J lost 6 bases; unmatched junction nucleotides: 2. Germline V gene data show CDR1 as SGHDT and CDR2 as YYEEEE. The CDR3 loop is CASSLRDRAEQYF. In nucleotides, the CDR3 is TGTGCCAGCAGCTTGAGGGACAGGGCCGAGCAGTACTTC.

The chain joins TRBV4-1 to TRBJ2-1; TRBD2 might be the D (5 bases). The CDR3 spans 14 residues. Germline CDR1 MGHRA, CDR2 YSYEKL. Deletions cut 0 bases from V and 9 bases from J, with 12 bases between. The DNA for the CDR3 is TGCGCCAGCAGCCAAGAAAATCTACGGGGTGAGCAGTTCTTC. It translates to CASSQENLRGEQFF.

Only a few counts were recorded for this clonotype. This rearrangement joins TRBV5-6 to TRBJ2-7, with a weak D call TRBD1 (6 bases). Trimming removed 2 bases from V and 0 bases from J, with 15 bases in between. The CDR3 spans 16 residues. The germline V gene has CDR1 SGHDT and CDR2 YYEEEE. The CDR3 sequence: CASSFRGLRTSYEQYF. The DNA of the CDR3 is TGTGCCAGCAGCTTCAGGGGTTTGAGGACCTCCTACGAGCAGTACTTC.

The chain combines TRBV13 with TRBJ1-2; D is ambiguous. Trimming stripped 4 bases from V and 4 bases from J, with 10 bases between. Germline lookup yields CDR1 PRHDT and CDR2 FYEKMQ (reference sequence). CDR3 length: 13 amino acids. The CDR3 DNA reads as TGTGCCAGCAGCTCCCCCATGTCCTATGGCTACACCTTC. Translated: CASSSPMSYGYTF.

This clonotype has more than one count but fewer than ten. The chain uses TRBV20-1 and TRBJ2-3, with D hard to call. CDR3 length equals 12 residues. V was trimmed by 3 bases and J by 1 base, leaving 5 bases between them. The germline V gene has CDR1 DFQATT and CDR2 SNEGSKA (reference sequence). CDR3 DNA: TGCAGTGCTAGTATCGGCACAGATACGCAGTATTTT. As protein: CSASIGTDTQYF.